This TCR beta chain was documented in a study of shared clonotypes between healthy human individuals (dated by TCRdb to the early 2020s). Turning to the overall study: A few men and two women, aged 18 to 49 years, made up the cohort. Per donor, leukapheresis produced somewhere between about 0.94 and 8.9 billion PBMCs. To increase sequencing depth and limit assay-specific biases, TCR repertoire library preparation and sequencing were carried out by different laboratories using diverse techniques. The study deeply sequenced blood TCR repertoires of about 5 healthy adults to estimate repertoire size and the extent of clonotype sharing between individuals.

General conclusions and limits of the study: Sampling was restricted to blood, and TCR repertoires in tissues likely differ from the TCR repertoires found in blood. Pairwise subsampling led to the expectation that sequencing depth would affect the degree of clonotype sharing among donors. The small number of donors limited the genetic and exposure-history diversity represented.

CDR1 and CDR2 are read off the germline V gene as SQVTM and ANQGSEA. Measured from the cysteine to the phenylalanine, the CDR3 is 13 residues long. Of the read, only the CDR3 DNA is kept; its 39 bases are in frame from base 1. The donors were healthy, HIV-negative adults with no recently reported acute infections or vaccinations. Every donor was a Caucasian adult residing in Nashville, Tennessee, USA. For unsorted samples, 80 million to 100 million PBMCs were counted, and genomic DNA was extracted using the QIAamp DNA Blood Mini kit. Blood was collected by leukapheresis, and PBMCs were isolated by Ficoll-Histopaque density gradient centrifugation and then cryopreserved in liquid nitrogen vapor phase. For this clone: Its antigen has not been determined. Per-nucleotide qualities are absent, and no much larger clonotype sits a single base away.

Using the deep immunoSEQ assay, multiplex PCR amplified TCR CDR3 regions from genomic DNA. Genomic DNA extracted from each cell subset was distributed evenly over all wells of several immunoSEQ 96-well plates, and each plate served as one replicate. For unsorted PBMC, about 270 ng of genomic DNA, equivalent to approximately 28,000 T cell genomes, went into each replicate PCR. Unsorted PBMC genomic DNA was sequenced across ten immunoSEQ deep assay plates. Purified libraries were quantified with a Qubit 3.0 fluorometer, sized on a Bioanalyzer 2100, and re-quantified with the KAPA Library Quantification kit. Every immunoSEQ 96-well plate was sequenced on a dedicated single-read 150-cycle Illumina NextSeq 550 flow cell. The source study handled its data this way. Because only junctional sequences without quality scores were contained in the immunoSEQ output, filtering matching that applied to full-length reads could not be performed. Sequences were annotated with PyIR, a Python wrapper for IgBLAST v1.9, and V/J genes and CDR3 were assigned using IMGT germline references. Reads were removed for weak V/J assignments (E-value above 1e-6), missing CDR3, stop codons, out-of-frame junctions, or ambiguous translated residues. V3J clonotypes were defined by identical inferred V gene, J gene, and CDR3 amino acid sequence. Percentage overlap between repertoires was calculated by dividing the number of shared unique clonotypes by the size of the smaller repertoire. Three approaches were used to assess repertoire richness: RTK rarefaction, the Chao1 estimator, and Recon v2.1 estimates of unobserved clonotypes. This is the immuneACCESS table as TCRdb keeps it, with only in-frame sequences that have V and J called. A part of the clones is gone; compared with another copy, unresolved V genes explain less than half, and the rest is unexplained. D and trimming come from the DNA, and the V and J calls and clone size come from that table. The sample records about 87,000 clones, 40% to 55% of which are singletons. The ten largest account for over 12% of the sample.

This receptor was identified in a woman between 35 and 50 years old in good health. Some clones in this sample may be carry-over from other donors' samples. The sequenced sample was PBMCs. This receptor chain uses TRBV29-1 and TRBJ2-5, and TRBD2 aligns with 8 junction nucleotides. TRBJ2-7 explains the end of the DNA better; the J call may be wrong. The CDR3 corresponds to CSVVLAGAYEQYF. The DNA reads TGCAGCGTTGTTCTAGCGGGCGCCTACGAGCAGTACTTC.